Following are 20 T cell receptor beta chains from one sample sequenced in a study of shared clonotypes between healthy human individuals. Profiled with immunoSEQ multiplex PCR; TCRdb holds only in-frame clones, not every one. The sample lists more than 2,000,000 clones, 85% to 95% occurring once. The specimen sequenced was naive CD4+ T cells from PBMCs. Subset defined: CD45RA+ positively selected. The receptors come from a man between 18 and 35 years old in good health. Some clones in this sample may be carry-over from other donors' samples.

V gene TRBV5-1 combines with J gene TRBJ1-4; tentative D call: TRBD1 (5 bases). CDR3 length: 15 residues. Germline CDR1 reads SGHRS; CDR2 reads YFSETQ. V lost 0 bases and J lost 5, with 11 bases in between. CDR3 residues: CASSLEVGTNEKLFF. In DNA form, the CDR3 reads TGCGCCAGCAGCTTGGAAGTCGGGACCAATGAAAAACTGTTTTTT.

The chain uses TRBV5-1 and TRBJ2-5, with TRBD2 identical over 7 bases. The ends lost 0 bases at V and 5 bases at J; junction bases unmatched: 7. This CDR3 region has 15 residues. Germline V CDR1 and CDR2: SGHRS, YFSETQ. In nucleotides, the CDR3 is TGCGCCAGCAGCTTGGAGGGCGGGAGATATGAGACCCAGTACTTC. Translated: CASSLEGGRYETQYF.

The chain recombines TRBV5-6 with TRBJ1-5; D possibly corresponds to TRBD1 (6 bases). This CDR3 spans 15 amino acids. Trimming left V 2 bases short and J 5 bases short, with 14 bases between. Germline CDR1 is SGHDT and CDR2 is YYEEEE. The CDR3 region is CASSFSGRGYQPQHF. The CDR3 nucleotides read TGTGCCAGCAGCTTTTCAGGGAGGGGGTATCAGCCCCAGCATTTT.

The chain couples TRBV5-1 to TRBJ1-4; perhaps TRBD1 as D (5 bases). Looked up from germline, CDR1 is SGHRS and CDR2 is YFSETQ. This CDR3 contains 15 residues. Deletions cut 0 bases from V and 7 bases from J, with 13 bases between. CDR3 sequence (DNA): TGCGCCAGCAGCTTGGCCGGGGGGACGAGTGAAAAACTGTTTTTT. This translates into CASSLAGGTSEKLFF.

CDR3 in DNA: TGTGCCAGTAGTATCGGGGCGAACACAGATACGCAGTATTTT. Its protein is CASSIGANTDTQYF. The V call is TRBV19, the J call TRBJ2-3; the D gene could be TRBD1 or TRBD2 (5 bases each). V was pared by 3 bases and J by 2 bases, with 9 bases between. CDR1 and CDR2 from the germline V gene are LNHDA and SQIVND (reference sequence). This CDR3 spans 14 amino acids.

As for this clone: The same CDR3 can be traced to other DNA sequences in this sample. This chain connects TRBV28 to TRBJ2-7; perhaps TRBD2 as D (6 bases). V lost 2 bases to trimming and J lost 2 bases, with 7 bases between them. Germline-derived CDR1 and CDR2 are MDHEN and SYDVKM. CDR3 size: 13 residues. CDR3 in amino acids: CASSLGGTYEQYF. As DNA, the CDR3 is TGTGCCAGCAGTTTAGGGGGGACCTACGAGCAGTACTTC.

The chain has TRBV30 and TRBJ2-5; D not certain. With the DNA end fitting TRBJ2-7 better, the J assignment may be wrong. This CDR3 spans 13 amino acids. CDR1 and CDR2 from the germline V gene are GTSNPN and SVGIG (reference sequence). CDR3 in DNA: TGTGCCTGGAGTGTAGATAGGTCCTACGAGCAGTACTTC. This codes for CAWSVDRSYEQYF.

CDR3 sequence (DNA): TGTGCCAGAAGGACTAGCCGCACAGATACGCAGTATTTT. Translation gives CARRTSRTDTQYF. The chain combines TRBV5-3 with TRBJ2-3; 7 bases are a match to TRBD2. TRBV5-3 is filed as an ORF, its function uncertain. The CDR3 contains 13 residues. The V segment lost 5 bases and the J segment 1 base; nucleotides outside the gene matches: 1.

J is TRBJ1-2 and V is TRBV6-6; TRBD1 matches 9 bases. This CDR3 is built from 15 residues. Per germline, CDR1 MNHNY and CDR2 SVGAGI (reference sequence). V shed 0 bases, J shed 6 bases, and the junction held 5 bases outside the gene matches. The CDR3 spells CASSYSGQGSDGYTF. The DNA of the CDR3 is TGTGCCAGCAGTTACTCGGGACAGGGTAGCGATGGCTACACCTTC.

The rearrangement joins TRBV7-2 to TRBJ2-3; TRBD2 agrees at 9 bases. Trimming removed 3 bases from V and 8 bases from J; junction bases left unmatched: 12. The CDR3 consists of 16 residues. Per the germline V gene, CDR1 is SGHTA and CDR2 is FQGNSA. This CDR3 is CASSFPTSGGAGTQYF. The CDR3 DNA follows: TGTGCCAGCAGCTTCCCGACTAGCGGTGGTGCTGGTACGCAGTATTTT.

Notes on this clone: This CDR3 is also generated by other DNA sequences in the sample. The gene calls are TRBV29-1 and TRBJ1-1; perhaps TRBD1 as D (5 bases). Germline V CDR1 and CDR2: SQVTM, ANQGSEA. V lost 6 bases to trimming and J lost 2 bases, with 13 bases between them. This CDR3 spans 13 amino acids. CDR3 in DNA: TGCAGCGTGATGGGACGGCTCAACACTGAAGCTTTCTTT. Protein product: CSVMGRLNTEAFF.

V and J are TRBV2 and TRBJ2-7; TRBD1 or TRBD2 may be the D gene (5 bases each). There are 13 residues in the CDR3. Germline CDR1 SNHLY, CDR2 FYNNEI. V lost 7 bases, J lost 0 bases, and 10 bases lay in between. The chain's CDR3 is CASKRGTSYEQYF. The CDR3, as DNA: TGTGCCAGCAAACGAGGGACCTCCTACGAGCAGTACTTC.

Concerning this clone: Other DNA sequences in this specimen translate into the identical CDR3. The chain combines TRBV18 with TRBJ2-2; TRBD2 aligns across 12 bases. CDR1 and CDR2 from the germline V gene are KGHSH and LQKENI. Trimming cost V 3 bases and J 2 bases; bases outside gene matches: 1. CDR3 length: 16 amino acids. The CDR3: CASSPGLAGNTGELFF. The CDR3 nucleotides read TGTGCCAGCTCACCCGGACTAGCGGGAAACACCGGGGAGCTGTTTTTT.

This clone was seen once. The chain joins TRBV29-1 to TRBJ2-3; unclear D gene. The germline V gene encodes CDR1 SQVTM and CDR2 ANQGSEA. The V and J ends lost 7 bases and 0 bases respectively, with 8 bases between them. This CDR3 spans 12 amino acids. The CDR3 here is CSALLSTDTQYF. The CDR3 DNA is TGCAGCGCTCTCTTAAGCACAGATACGCAGTATTTT.

The rearrangement uses TRBV9 and TRBJ2-1, with 10 bases fitting TRBD2. Trimming removed 2 bases from V and 10 bases from J; junction bases left unmatched: 6. The CDR3 has 14 amino acids. Germline loops: CDR1 SGDLS, CDR2 YYNGEE. Written as DNA, the CDR3 is TGTGCCAGCAGCGTTGGACTAGCGGACCGGGAGCAGTTCTTC. Amino acids: CASSVGLADREQFF. Supplemented by reference TRBV9 and TRBJ2-1, the full variable domain reads DSGVTQTPKHLITATGQRVTLRCSPRSGDLSVYWYQQSLDQGLQFLIQYYNGEERAKGNILERFSAQQFPDLHSELNLSSLELGDSALYFCASSVGLADREQFFGPGTRLTVL.

The rearrangement uses TRBV6-5 and TRBJ1-4; TRBD1 matches at 7 bases. CDR1 is MNHEY and CDR2 is SVGAGI in the germline V gene. The CDR3 runs to 14 residues. With 6 bases clipped from V and 7 bases from J, the junction kept 8 bases outside the gene matches. Written as DNA, the CDR3 is TGTGCCAGCAGACCGACAGGGTGGACTGAAAAACTGTTTTTT. The encoded protein is CASRPTGWTEKLFF.

The chain uses TRBV7-9 and TRBJ1-3; D call uncertain. This CDR3 contains 16 residues. The ends were cut back, 2 bases at V and 0 bases at J, with 11 bases in the middle. The germline V gene has CDR1 SEHNR and CDR2 FQNEAQ (reference sequence). DNA of the CDR3: TGTGCCAGCAGCTTAACATTTTCTGACTCTGGAAACACCATATATTTT. It encodes CASSLTFSDSGNTIYF.

The V call is TRBV21-1, the J call TRBJ1-5. TRBV21-1 is an annotated pseudogene. This CDR3 region has 19 residues. The CDR3 protein is CASSKGPRGRWWGNQPQHF. In DNA, the CDR3 is TGTGCCAGCAGCAAAGGGCCTCGGGGACGCTGGTGGGGCAATCAGCCCCAGCATTTT.

The chain uses TRBV18 and TRBJ2-7; 12 bases are shared with TRBD1. After removal of 5 bases from V and 5 bases from J, the junction contained 4 bases not matched to a gene. CDR1 and CDR2 (germline): KGHSH, LQKENI. This CDR3 comprises 14 residues. In DNA form, the CDR3 reads TGTGCCAGCTCATCCGGGACAGGGGGCAACGAGCAGTACTTC. This codes for CASSSGTGGNEQYF.

The genes are TRBV10-3 and TRBJ1-1, with D possibly TRBD1 on 5 matching bases. The germline V and J ends were trimmed by 4 bases and 1 base, with 19 bases remaining between them. The germline V gene encodes CDR1 ENHRY and CDR2 SYGVKD. The CDR3 length is 17 residues. This CDR3 reads CAISAAGGMSKNTEAFF. Written as DNA, the CDR3 is TGTGCCATCAGTGCCGCGGGGGGGATGTCCAAGAACACTGAAGCTTTCTTT.